Described below is a single T cell receptor (beta chain) sequence and its context. What it recognizes is unknown. Clones were read by immunoSEQ multiplex PCR, and TCRdb kept only the in-frame ones, dropping some. This repertoire shows 200,000 to 250,000 clones, 90% to 95% found once; its top ten account for 1.7%. These data originate in a study of T cell responses to AZD1222 COVID-19 vaccine. Study findings and constraints: Unmutated variant regions are reportedly targeted by nearly half of spike-specific TCRs. A mostly white British donor set with more females was recruited, and clonal diversity was possibly underestimated. Vaccine-associated CD4 TCRs ranged over spike, dominating at 160-218 and 743-854. Of the AZD1222 recipients, only five to seven were seropositive at baseline.

Germline-derived CDR1 and CDR2 are LNHDA and SQIVND (reference sequence). V shed 4 bases and J shed 5 bases, with 5 bases lying between them. The CDR3 runs to 11 residues. The chain is built from TRBV19 and TRBJ2-5; the D is unclear. The receptor's source is an adult who received the MenACWY meningococcal vaccine as a control. Source: peripheral blood, taken 28 days after the second dose of the MenACWY control vaccine. The CDR3 DNA reads TGTGCCAGTAGTACCGTTGAGACCCAGTACTTC. Residues: CASSTVETQYF.